This T cell receptor (beta chain) originates from a study of blood T cell repertoires in COVID-19. CDR3 length equals 14 residues. Germline CDR1 is LGHDT and CDR2 is YNNKEL (reference sequence). V dropped 4 bases and J dropped 7; count of bases not matched to a gene: 6. Sequencing was performed with immunoSEQ multiplex PCR; in TCRdb, only in-frame clones are kept and a portion is missing. The sample includes a few hundred thousand clones, 83% of them seen just once. The sequenced sample was peripheral blood. V gene TRBV3-1 (or the pseudogene TRBV3-2) combines with J gene TRBJ2-1; 8 bases map to TRBD2. The receptor was derived from a woman in her twenties or thirties with COVID-19, enrolled during active disease. Here the CDR3 DNA reads TGTGCCAGCAGCCGCCCGACTAGCGAAAATGAGCAGTTCTTC. It encodes CASSRPTSENEQFF.